This T cell receptor beta chain comes out of a study of T cell repertoires in cytomegalovirus infection. Notes on the study in general: Identification of carriers of CMV plus the relevant HLA was achieved through cumulative public TCR beta family frequency.

Notes on this clonotype: Its antigen is currently unknown.

TCRdb re-called the reads with MiXCR, one entry per CDR3 protein. The data hold roughly 990,000 distinct CDR3 sequences, with around 32% observed a single time. Per germline, CDR1 SGHNT and CDR2 YENEEA. Trimming took 5 bases from V and 9 from J, leaving 11 bases between them. This CDR3 contains 12 residues. This chain joins TRBV11-3 and TRBJ2-1; D is unresolved. The source was cultured CD8+ T cells from PBMCs, collected from culture after CMV antigen stimulation. The sequence came from a human donor in good health (CMV status not recorded). Some clones in this sample may be carry-over from other donors' samples. CDR3 protein: CASSKDSFEQFF. CDR3 DNA sequence: TGTGCCAGCAGCAAGGATAGTTTTGAGCAGTTCTTC.